This TCR beta chain comes out of a study of T cells in Graves' hyperthyroidism and ophthalmopathy. TCR beta CDR3 sequences were amplified from RNA transcripts. HTBI primers were the set used in a first-round RT-PCR of the TCR CDR3. MiXCR, run by TCRdb on the multiplex PCR reads, gives a single entry per CDR3 protein. The sample lists over 700,000 distinct CDR3 sequences, roughly 32% occurring once. In germline, CDR1 is SEHNR, CDR2 FQNEAQ (reference sequence). With 5 bases removed from V and 0 bases from J, the gap between germline ends came to 10 bases. The length of the CDR3 is 14 residues. This clonotype originated in a woman aged 40-49 years with Graves' hyperthyroidism. Sequencing input: blood. The rearrangement uses TRBV7-9 and TRBJ1-2, with a weak D call TRBD1 (5 bases). The CDR3 DNA follows: TGTGCCAGCAGCGGGGGGAGATCTAACTATGGCTACACCTTC. Translation gives CASSGGRSNYGYTF.